This T cell receptor beta chain was sequenced during a study of T cells in Graves' hyperthyroidism and ophthalmopathy. RNA transcripts were the template for amplifying TCR beta CDR3 regions. During a first-round RT-PCR of the TCR CDR3, the HTBI primer set was used. TCRdb processed the multiplex PCR reads anew with MiXCR; each CDR3 protein has one entry. The repertoire has 500,000 to 650,000 distinct CDR3 sequences, 20% of them found once; the top ten carry about half. At least ten counts were recorded for this clonotype. As yet, its antigen is unknown. Study-wide results and caveats: Ophthalmopathy prediction by the model preceded onset by a median approximately six months.

V lost 2 bases to trimming and J lost 4 bases; unmatched junction nucleotides: 3. The germline V gene has CDR1 MNHEY and CDR2 SVGAGI. The CDR3 sequence is 15 residues long. This clonotype originated in a man aged 35 to 55 with Graves' ophthalmopathy. V usage is TRBV6-5 and J usage is TRBJ2-7; TRBD1 matches at 12 bases. The specimen sequenced was blood. The CDR3 bases are TGTGCCAGCAGTTACGGGACAGGGGGCATTTACGAGCAGTACTTC. Its translation: CASSYGTGGIYEQYF.